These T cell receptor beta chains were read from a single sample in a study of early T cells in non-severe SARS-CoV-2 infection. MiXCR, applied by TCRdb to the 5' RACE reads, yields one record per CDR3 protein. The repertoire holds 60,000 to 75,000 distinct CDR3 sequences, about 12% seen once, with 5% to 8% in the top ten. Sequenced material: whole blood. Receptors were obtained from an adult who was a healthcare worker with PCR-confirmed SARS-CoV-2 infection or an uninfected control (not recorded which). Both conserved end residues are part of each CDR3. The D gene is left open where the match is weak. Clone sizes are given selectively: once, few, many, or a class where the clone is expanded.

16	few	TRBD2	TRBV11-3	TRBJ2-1	CASSLGVAGVVNEQFF	TGTGCCAGCAGCTTAGGGGTTGCGGGAGTGGTCAATGAGCAGTTCTTC
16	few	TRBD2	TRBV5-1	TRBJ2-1	CASSGSTSGGYNEQFF	TGCGCCAGCAGCGGATCCACTAGCGGGGGTTACAATGAGCAGTTCTTC
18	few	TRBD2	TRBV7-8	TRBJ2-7	CASSLVRVWRGNSYEQYF	TGTGCCAGCAGCTTAGTCCGTGTGTGGCGGGGGAATTCCTACGAGCAGTACTTC
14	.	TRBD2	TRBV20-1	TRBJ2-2	CSARLAGVAGELFF	TGCAGTGCCCGACTAGCGGGGGTGGCCGGGGAGCTGTTTTTT
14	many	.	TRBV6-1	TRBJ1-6	CASSEASRASPLHF	TGTGCCAGCAGTGAAGCGAGCAGGGCTTCACCCCTCCACTTT
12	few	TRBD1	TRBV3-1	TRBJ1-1	CASSQVTGGAFF	TGTGCCAGCAGCCAAGTCACAGGGGGAGCTTTCTTT
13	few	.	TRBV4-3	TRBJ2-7	CASSRGLDYEQYF	TGCGCCAGCAGCCGGGGTCTAGACTACGAGCAGTACTTC
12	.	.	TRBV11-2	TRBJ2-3	CASSLVVDTQYF	TGTGCCAGCAGCTTAGTAGTTGATACGCAGTATTTT
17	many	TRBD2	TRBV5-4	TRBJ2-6	CASRPGGPRSGANVLTF	TGTGCCAGCAGGCCGGGAGGGCCCCGCTCTGGGGCCAACGTCCTGACTTTC
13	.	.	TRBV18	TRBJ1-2	CASSKTAVEGYTF	TGTGCCAGCTCGAAGACCGCGGTGGAGGGCTACACCTTC
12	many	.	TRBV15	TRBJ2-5	CATSRPLETQYF	TGTGCCACCAGCAGACCATTAGAGACCCAGTACTTC
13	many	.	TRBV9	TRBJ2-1	CASSVVGQDEQFF	TGTGCCAGCAGCGTAGTTGGACAAGATGAGCAGTTCTTC
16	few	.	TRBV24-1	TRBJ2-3	CATSDRGRGVTDTQYF	TGTGCCACCAGTGATCGAGGACGTGGGGTAACAGATACGCAGTATTTT
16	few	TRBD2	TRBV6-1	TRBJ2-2	CASSGRLAMNTGELFF	TGTGCCAGCAGTGGCCGACTAGCGATGAACACCGGGGAGCTGTTTTTT
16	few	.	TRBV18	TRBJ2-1	CASSPRGGASYNEQFF	TGTGCCAGCTCACCTAGAGGGGGGGCCTCATACAATGAGCAGTTCTTC
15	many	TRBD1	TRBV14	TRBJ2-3	CASSQVGRGTDTQYF	TGTGCCAGCAGCCAAGTCGGCAGGGGGACAGATACGCAGTATTTT
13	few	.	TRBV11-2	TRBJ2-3	CASSLVGPDTQYF	TGTGCCAGCAGCTTAGTAGGCCCAGATACGCAGTATTTT
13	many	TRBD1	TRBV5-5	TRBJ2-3	CASSLRQGDTQYF	TGTGCCAGCAGCTTGCGACAGGGGGATACGCAGTATTTT